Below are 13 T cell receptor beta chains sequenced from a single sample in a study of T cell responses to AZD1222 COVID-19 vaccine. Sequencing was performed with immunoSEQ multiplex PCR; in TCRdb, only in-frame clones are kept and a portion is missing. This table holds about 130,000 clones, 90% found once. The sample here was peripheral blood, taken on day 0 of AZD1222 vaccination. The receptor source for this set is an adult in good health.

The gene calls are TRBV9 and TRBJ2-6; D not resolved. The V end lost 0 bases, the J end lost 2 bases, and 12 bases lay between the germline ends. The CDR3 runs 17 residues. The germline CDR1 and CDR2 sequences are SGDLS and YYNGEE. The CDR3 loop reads CASSVAPTRTGANVLTF. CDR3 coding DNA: TGTGCCAGCAGCGTAGCTCCGACCCGTACTGGGGCCAACGTCCTGACTTTC.

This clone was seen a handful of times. CDR3 sequence: CASSELANSPLHF. CDR3 nucleotide sequence: TGTGCCAGCAGTGAATTGGCCAATTCACCCCTCCACTTT. This rearrangement joins TRBV2 to TRBJ1-6; D is uncertain. Per germline, CDR1 SNHLY and CDR2 FYNNEI. The CDR3 is made up of 13 amino acids. V lost 2 bases, J lost 7 bases, and 6 bases lay in between.

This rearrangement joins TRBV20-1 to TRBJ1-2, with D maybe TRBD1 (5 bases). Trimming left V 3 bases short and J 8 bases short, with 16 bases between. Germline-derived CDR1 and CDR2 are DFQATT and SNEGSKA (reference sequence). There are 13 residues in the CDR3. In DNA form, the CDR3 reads TGCAGTGCTAGTTACGCAGGGACCGGGGGCTACACCTTC. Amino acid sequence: CSASYAGTGGYTF.

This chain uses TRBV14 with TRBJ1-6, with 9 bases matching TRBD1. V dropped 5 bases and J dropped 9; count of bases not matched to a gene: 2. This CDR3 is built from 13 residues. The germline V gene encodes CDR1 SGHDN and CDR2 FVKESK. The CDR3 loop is CASSVTGGSPLHF. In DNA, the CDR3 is TGTGCCAGCAGCGTGACAGGGGGTTCACCCCTCCACTTT.

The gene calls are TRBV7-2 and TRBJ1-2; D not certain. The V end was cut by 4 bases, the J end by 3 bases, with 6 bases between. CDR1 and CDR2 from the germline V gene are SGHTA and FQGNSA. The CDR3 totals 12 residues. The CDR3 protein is CASSSHHYGYTF. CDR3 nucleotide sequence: TGTGCCAGCAGCTCACACCACTATGGCTACACCTTC. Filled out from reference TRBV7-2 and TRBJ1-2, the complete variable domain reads GAGVSQSPSNKVTEKGKDVELRCDPISGHTALYWYRQSLGQGLEFLIYFQGNSAPDKSGLPSDRFSAERTGGSVSTLTIQRTQQEDSAVYLCASSSHHYGYTFGSGTRLTVV.

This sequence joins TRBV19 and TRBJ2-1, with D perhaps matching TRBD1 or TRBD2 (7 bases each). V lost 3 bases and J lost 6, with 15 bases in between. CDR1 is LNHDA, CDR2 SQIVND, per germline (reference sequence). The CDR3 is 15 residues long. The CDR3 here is CASSISQGGGNEQFF. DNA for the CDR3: TGTGCCAGTAGTATTAGCCAGGGGGGGGGCAATGAGCAGTTCTTC.

CDR3 region: CASSVQGGSDTQYF. The CDR3 nucleotides read TGTGCCAGCAGCGTCCAGGGTGGCTCAGATACGCAGTATTTT. The chain recombines TRBV5-5 with TRBJ2-3; D possibly corresponds to TRBD1 (5 bases). The CDR3 sequence is 14 residues long. Germline-derived CDR1 and CDR2 are SGHKS and YYEKEE (reference sequence). The germline V and J ends were trimmed by 4 bases and 4 bases, with 13 bases remaining between them.

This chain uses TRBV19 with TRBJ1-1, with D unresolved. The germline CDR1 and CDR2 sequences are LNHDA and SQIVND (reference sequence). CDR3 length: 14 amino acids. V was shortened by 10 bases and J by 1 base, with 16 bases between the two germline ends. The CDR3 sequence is CATLDKAWNTEAFF. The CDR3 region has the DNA TGTGCCACACTAGACAAGGCCTGGAACACTGAAGCTTTCTTT. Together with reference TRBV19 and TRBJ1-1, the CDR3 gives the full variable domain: DGGITQSPKYLFRKEGQNVTLSCEQNLNHDAMYWYRQDPGQGLRLIYYSQIVNDFQKGDIAEGYSVSREKKESFPLTVTSAQKNPTAFYLCATLDKAWNTEAFFGQGTRLTVV.

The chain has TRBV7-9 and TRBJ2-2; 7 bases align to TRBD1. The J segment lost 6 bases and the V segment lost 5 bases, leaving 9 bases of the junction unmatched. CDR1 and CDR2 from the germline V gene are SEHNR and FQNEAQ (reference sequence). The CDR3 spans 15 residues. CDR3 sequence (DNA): TGTGCCAGCAGCCCAGACAGGGATCGTGCCGGGGAGCTGTTTTTT. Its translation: CASSPDRDRAGELFF.

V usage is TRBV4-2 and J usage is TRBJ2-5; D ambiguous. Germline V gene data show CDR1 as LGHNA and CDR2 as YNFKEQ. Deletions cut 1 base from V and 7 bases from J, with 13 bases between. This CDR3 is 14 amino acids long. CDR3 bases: TGTGCCAGCAGCCAAGCATGGAACAGTGGGACCCAGTACTTC. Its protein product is CASSQAWNSGTQYF.

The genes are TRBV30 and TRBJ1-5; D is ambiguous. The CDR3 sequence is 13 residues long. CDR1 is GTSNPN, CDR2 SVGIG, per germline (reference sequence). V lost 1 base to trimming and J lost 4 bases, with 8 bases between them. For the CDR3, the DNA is TGTGCCTGGAGTGCCTCTGAGAATCAGCCCCAGCATTTT. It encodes CAWSASENQPQHF.

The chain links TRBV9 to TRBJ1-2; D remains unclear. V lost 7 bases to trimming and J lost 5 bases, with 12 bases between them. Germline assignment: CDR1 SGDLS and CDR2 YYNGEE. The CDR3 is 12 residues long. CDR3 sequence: CASYAGGYGYTF. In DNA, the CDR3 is TGTGCCAGCTACGCGGGCGGTTATGGCTACACCTTC.

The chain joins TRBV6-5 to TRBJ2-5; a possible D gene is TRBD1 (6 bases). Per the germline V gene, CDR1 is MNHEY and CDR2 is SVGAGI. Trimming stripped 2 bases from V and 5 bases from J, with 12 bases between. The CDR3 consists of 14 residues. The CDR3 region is CASSYMGAWETQYF. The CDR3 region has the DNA TGTGCCAGCAGTTACATGGGGGCATGGGAGACCCAGTACTTC.